Listed here are 30 T cell receptor beta chains from one sample, sequenced in a study of CD8+ T cells in alopecia areata. RNA, once extracted, was reverse transcribed into cDNA for use as the sequencing template. Method: immunoSEQ multiplex PCR; TCRdb's copy keeps in-frame clones and lacks some. Here the sample spans some 220,000 clones, 50% to 70% being singletons. Treatment specified: oral pan-JAK inhibitor, 5-10 mg twice daily. The sample here was CD4+ T cells sorted from blood, taken at week 4, from a patient treated with tofacitinib. The receptors were sampled from a human donor with alopecia areata.

This clone has just a few counts. This chain links TRBV18 with TRBJ1-1; D remains ambiguous. Between the trimmed V and J ends, which lost 6 bases and 1 base, there was a span of 9 bases. In germline, CDR1 is KGHSH, CDR2 LQKENI. The CDR3 loop spans 13 amino acids. This CDR3 reads CASSPLKNTEAFF. The CDR3, as DNA: TGTGCCAGCTCCCCCCTTAAGAACACTGAAGCTTTCTTT.

V usage is TRBV5-1 and J usage is TRBJ1-2, with 8 bases aligning to TRBD1. Germline lookup yields CDR1 SGHRS and CDR2 YFSETQ. The CDR3 is 14 residues long. The J segment lost 4 bases and the V segment lost 4 bases, leaving 6 bases of the junction unmatched. Here the CDR3 reads CASSQAGTGYGYTF. Written as DNA, the CDR3 is TGCGCCAGCAGCCAGGCGGGGACAGGCTATGGCTACACCTTC.

The rearrangement uses TRBV5-1 and TRBJ1-2, with TRBD1 matching over 8 bases. The germline CDR1 and CDR2 sequences are SGHRS and YFSETQ. The CDR3 runs to 15 residues. V gave up 4 bases and J gave up 4 bases; unmatched junction bases: 9. CDR3 amino acids: CASSSGQGPFYGYTF. CDR3 sequence (DNA): TGCGCCAGCAGCAGCGGACAGGGACCCTTCTATGGCTACACCTTC.

The J gene is TRBJ2-3, the V gene TRBV11-2, with a weak D call TRBD2 (6 bases). The V end lost 5 bases, the J end lost 4 bases, and 10 bases lay between the germline ends. Germline-derived CDR1 and CDR2 are SGHAT and FQNNGV. This CDR3 is 13 amino acids long. The CDR3, as DNA: TGTGCCAGCAGCCGACTAGTGGCAGATACGCAGTATTTT. This encodes CASSRLVADTQYF.

The chain recombines TRBV2 with TRBJ2-1; a weak D match, TRBD2 (5 bases). This CDR3 spans 10 amino acids. CDR1 and CDR2 (germline): SNHLY, FYNNEI. V was shortened by 7 bases and J by 8 bases, with 6 bases between the two germline ends. The CDR3 spells CASTSHEQFF. The CDR3 DNA sequence: TGTGCCAGCACTAGCCATGAGCAGTTCTTC.

This clone was counted ten times or more. This chain joins TRBV27 and TRBJ1-1; a weak D match, TRBD1 (6 bases). This CDR3 has 15 amino acids. CDR1 and CDR2 (germline): MNHEY, SMNVEV (reference sequence). V lost 5 bases and J 6 bases, leaving 19 bases between the germline ends. The CDR3 DNA sequence: TGTGCCAGCAGTACCCCGACAGGTTTAAGTTCTGAAGCTTTCTTT. It is translated as CASSTPTGLSSEAFF.

The gene calls are TRBV30 and TRBJ1-2; 7 bases map to TRBD1. This CDR3 has 16 amino acids. CDR1 is GTSNPN, CDR2 SVGIG, per germline (reference sequence). Losses at the gene ends were 0 bases for V and 5 bases for J; bases not matched to a gene: 12. CDR3 in DNA: TGTGCCTGGAGTGTACTCCCACAAGGCAGGGGGTATGGCTACACCTTC. Protein sequence: CAWSVLPQGRGYGYTF.

This clone occurred a few times. The rearrangement links TRBV7-9 to TRBJ2-3; 12 bases align to TRBD2. This CDR3 region has 16 residues. J lost 1 base, V lost 4 bases, and 3 bases had no gene match. Germline loops: CDR1 SEHNR, CDR2 FQNEAQ (reference sequence). The DNA for the CDR3 is TGTGCCAGCAGCTACACTAGCGGGGGGCGCACAGATACGCAGTATTTT. Its translation: CASSYTSGGRTDTQYF.

This clone has a handful of counts. The rearrangement links TRBV11-2 to TRBJ2-2; 7 positions match TRBD1. V gave up 3 bases and J gave up 2 bases; unmatched junction bases: 3. The germline V gene encodes CDR1 SGHAT and CDR2 FQNNGV. The CDR3 covers 15 residues. Written as DNA, the CDR3 is TGTGCCAGCAGCTTGGGACAGACTAACACCGGGGAGCTGTTTTTT. Protein sequence: CASSLGQTNTGELFF.

Worth noting for this clone: This sample also contains other DNA sequences that code for the same CDR3. The chain combines TRBV30 with TRBJ1-5; D may be TRBD1 (6 bases). V lost 0 bases to trimming and J lost 5 bases, with 8 bases between them. The CDR3 sequence is 13 residues long. Germline CDR1 reads GTSNPN; CDR2 reads SVGIG (reference sequence). The chain's CDR3 is CAWSVGGDQPQHF. In DNA, the CDR3 is TGTGCCTGGAGTGTAGGGGGGGATCAGCCCCAGCATTTT.

This clone turned up a few times. This chain joins TRBV12-5 and TRBJ2-1; D is perhaps TRBD1 or TRBD2 (5 bases each). CDR3 length equals 16 residues. Trimming removed 3 bases from V and 0 bases from J, with 12 bases in between. Germline V gives CDR1 LGHNT, CDR2 FRNRAP. The CDR3 sequence is CASGFPGTVSYNEQFF. DNA for the CDR3: TGTGCTAGTGGTTTCCCCGGGACCGTCTCCTACAATGAGCAGTTCTTC.

J is TRBJ1-2 and V is TRBV13; 12 nucleotides align to TRBD1. Germline V gives CDR1 PRHDT, CDR2 FYEKMQ (reference sequence). The CDR3 runs to 14 residues. Trimming cost V 3 bases and J 6 bases; bases outside gene matches: 2. CDR3 protein: CASSFGTGGDGYTF. As DNA, the CDR3 is TGTGCCAGCAGCTTCGGGACAGGGGGCGATGGCTACACCTTC.

This chain joins TRBV27 and TRBJ2-5, with D perhaps TRBD1 (5 bases). There are 13 residues in the CDR3. The germline V and J ends were trimmed by 5 bases and 2 bases, with 9 bases remaining between them. CDR1 and CDR2 from the germline V gene are MNHEY and SMNVEV (reference sequence). CDR3 residues: CASSATVQETQYF. The DNA for the CDR3 is TGTGCCAGCAGTGCGACAGTACAAGAGACCCAGTACTTC.

Turning to this clone: Distinct nucleotide sequences in the sample also encode this CDR3. This chain joins TRBV15 and TRBJ1-5, with D uncertain. V gave up 0 bases and J gave up 0 bases, with 6 bases separating them. Germline V gene data show CDR1 as LNHNV and CDR2 as YYDKDF (reference sequence). This CDR3 spans 15 amino acids. CDR3 coding DNA: TGTGCCACCAGCAGAGATGGGCTTAGCAATCAGCCCCAGCATTTT. Amino acid sequence: CATSRDGLSNQPQHF.

This clone occurred a few times. This CDR3 is also generated by other DNA sequences in the sample. J is TRBJ1-5 and V is TRBV30; 8 nucleotides line up with TRBD1. This CDR3 comprises 13 residues. Losses at the gene ends were 4 bases for V and 4 bases for J; bases not matched to a gene: 3. Germline V lookup: CDR1 GTSNPN, CDR2 SVGIG (reference sequence). The CDR3, as DNA: TGTGCCTGGACAGGGGGCGATAATCAGCCCCAGCATTTT. Protein: CAWTGGDNQPQHF.

This sequence joins TRBV4-3 and TRBJ2-1; D ambiguous. The V end lost 3 bases, the J end lost 5 bases, and 2 bases lay between the germline ends. Germline CDR1 is LGHNA and CDR2 is YSLEER. The CDR3 runs to 11 residues. This chain's CDR3 is CASSQDNEQFF. The CDR3 DNA follows: TGCGCCAGCAGCCAGGACAATGAGCAGTTCTTC.

The V gene is TRBV29-1, the J gene TRBJ1-1; a possible D gene is TRBD1 (6 bases). The germline CDR1 and CDR2 sequences are SQVTM and ANQGSEA. V shed 8 bases and J shed 6 bases, with 16 bases lying between them. This CDR3 spans 12 amino acids. The chain's CDR3 is CSTMTEGAEAFF. The CDR3 bases are TGCAGCACTATGACAGAGGGGGCTGAAGCTTTCTTT.

This clone came up a few times. The chain combines TRBV2 with TRBJ2-2, with a weak D call TRBD1 (5 bases). The CDR3 sequence is 14 residues long. V was clipped by 2 bases and J by 7 bases, with 11 bases between them. CDR1 and CDR2 from the germline V gene are SNHLY and FYNNEI. The CDR3 bases are TGTGCCAGCAGTGAAATCAGGGTGAACGGGGAGCTGTTTTTT. Amino acids: CASSEIRVNGELFF.

This clone was counted only a few times. This chain joins TRBV19 and TRBJ1-5, with D possibly TRBD1 on 6 matching bases. Germline V gene data show CDR1 as LNHDA and CDR2 as SQIVND (reference sequence). V lost 7 bases and J 2 bases, leaving 24 bases between the germline ends. The length of the CDR3 is 18 residues. CDR3: CASKGILQGIRGNQPQHF. The CDR3 coding sequence is TGTGCCAGTAAGGGTATTCTACAGGGAATTCGTGGCAATCAGCCCCAGCATTTT.

The chain recombines TRBV10-3 with TRBJ2-4; no firm D call. Trimming removed 10 bases at V and 2 bases at J, with 6 bases between. CDR1 is ENHRY, CDR2 SYGVKD, per germline. The CDR3 contains 11 residues. The CDR3 loop reads CATESKNIQYF. CDR3 nucleotides: TGTGCCACCGAGTCCAAAAACATTCAGTACTTC.

The chain uses TRBV13 and TRBJ2-1, with a possible D match to TRBD1 (6 bases). The CDR3 length is 16 residues. V was pared by 4 bases and J by 8 bases, with 21 bases between. The germline V gene encodes CDR1 PRHDT and CDR2 FYEKMQ (reference sequence). The CDR3 sequence: CASSSGPGDLGDEQFF. The CDR3, as DNA: TGTGCCAGCAGCTCTGGCCCAGGGGACCTTGGCGATGAGCAGTTCTTC.

This clone was counted between two and nine times. This CDR3 reads CASSSQLNTQYF. Written as DNA, the CDR3 is TGTGCCAGCTCCTCTCAACTAAATACGCAGTATTTT. The chain recombines TRBV18 with TRBJ2-3; D not certain. The V end lost 6 bases, the J end lost 7 bases, and 11 bases lay between the germline ends. The CDR3 contains 12 residues. Germline V gene data show CDR1 as KGHSH and CDR2 as LQKENI. The full variable domain, with the rest looked up from reference TRBV18 and TRBJ2-3, is NAGVMQNPRHLVRRRGQEARLRCSPMKGHSHVYWYRQLPEEGLKFMVYLQKENIIDESGMPKERFSAEFPKEGPSILRIQQVVRGDSAAYFCASSSQLNTQYFGPGTRLTVL.

The chain recombines TRBV4-3 with TRBJ2-3, with TRBD1 as a possible D gene (5 bases). V lost 6 bases and J lost 0, with 13 bases in between. CDR1 is LGHNA and CDR2 is YSLEER in the germline V gene. The CDR3 covers 15 residues. CDR3 in DNA: TGCGCCAGCAGTGTAGGGGCGTCTAGCACAGATACGCAGTATTTT. Translation: CASSVGASSTDTQYF.

This rearrangement joins TRBV5-6 to TRBJ2-7; TRBD1 is a possible D gene (7 bases). CDR3 length: 15 amino acids. Germline V gives CDR1 SGHDT, CDR2 YYEEEE. Trimming pared 2 bases from V and 2 bases from J, leaving 14 bases between. The CDR3 sequence: CASSFGGGSAYEQYF. CDR3 nucleotide sequence: TGTGCCAGCAGCTTTGGAGGGGGCTCGGCCTACGAGCAGTACTTC.

The chain carries TRBV29-1 and TRBJ2-7, with 11 positions matching TRBD2. Germline CDR1 and CDR2: SQVTM and ANQGSEA. CDR3 length: 15 residues. After removal of 4 bases from V and 6 bases from J, the junction contained 11 bases not matched to a gene. CDR3 nucleotide sequence: TGCAGCGTTGTTCGTGGGGAAGGGACTAGCGGCGAGCAGTACTTC. Protein sequence: CSVVRGEGTSGEQYF.

The rearrangement joins TRBV12-5 to TRBJ2-1; a weak D match, TRBD2 (5 bases). The V end lost 2 bases, the J end lost 0 bases, and 11 bases lay between the germline ends. Germline lookup yields CDR1 LGHNT and CDR2 FRNRAP. The CDR3 has 16 amino acids. The CDR3 DNA reads TGTGCTAGTGGTTTGTGGGTTGGGAGCTCCTACAATGAGCAGTTCTTC. It is translated as CASGLWVGSSYNEQFF. Full variable domain (remainder filled in from reference TRBV12-5 and TRBJ2-1): DARVTQTPRHKVTEMGQEVTMRCQPILGHNTVFWYRQTMMQGLELLAYFRNRAPLDDSGMPKDRFSAEMPDATLATLKIQPSEPRDSAVYFCASGLWVGSSYNEQFFGPGTRLTVL.

The chain couples TRBV30 to TRBJ2-1, with D perhaps matching TRBD1 (5 bases). Germline V gives CDR1 GTSNPN, CDR2 SVGIG (reference sequence). Deletions cut 3 bases from V and 9 bases from J, with 18 bases between. The CDR3 loop spans 14 amino acids. The CDR3 reads CAWSLLVPQGEQFF. CDR3 DNA sequence: TGTGCCTGGAGCCTCCTTGTCCCGCAGGGTGAGCAGTTCTTC. The full variable domain, in which reference TRBV30 and TRBJ2-1 provide the parts outside the CDR3, is SQTIHQWPATLVQPVGSPLSLECTVEGTSNPNLYWYRQAAGRGLQLLFYSVGIGQISSEVPQNLSASRPQDRQFILSSKKLLLSDSGFYLCAWSLLVPQGEQFFGPGTRLTVL.

The chain couples TRBV29-1 to TRBJ1-2, with 7 bases matching TRBD1. The length of the CDR3 is 13 residues. Germline trimming cut 3 bases from V and 8 bases from J; bases unmatched to any gene: 9. CDR1 SQVTM and CDR2 ANQGSEA come from the germline V gene. CDR3 in amino acids: CSVDRRGGWGYTF. For the CDR3, the DNA is TGCAGCGTTGATCGGCGAGGGGGCTGGGGCTACACCTTC.

V and J are TRBV7-2 and TRBJ1-2, with D maybe TRBD1 (5 bases). Trimming removed 2 bases at V and 3 bases at J, with 16 bases between. The CDR3 length is 16 residues. CDR1 is SGHTA and CDR2 is FQGNSA in the germline V gene. CDR3 sequence reads: CASSLSVKETDYGYTF. The CDR3 coding sequence is TGTGCCAGCAGCTTATCGGTTAAAGAGACAGACTATGGCTACACCTTC.

The gene calls are TRBV5-4 and TRBJ1-2; D might be TRBD1 (5 bases). Per germline, CDR1 SGHNT and CDR2 YYREEE (reference sequence). Trimming shortened V by 0 bases and J by 3 bases, and 9 bases separated the two germline ends. The CDR3 is made up of 14 amino acids. CDR3 bases: TGTGCCAGCAGCTTGGGGTCAGGGTACTATGGCTACACCTTC. Translating gives CASSLGSGYYGYTF.